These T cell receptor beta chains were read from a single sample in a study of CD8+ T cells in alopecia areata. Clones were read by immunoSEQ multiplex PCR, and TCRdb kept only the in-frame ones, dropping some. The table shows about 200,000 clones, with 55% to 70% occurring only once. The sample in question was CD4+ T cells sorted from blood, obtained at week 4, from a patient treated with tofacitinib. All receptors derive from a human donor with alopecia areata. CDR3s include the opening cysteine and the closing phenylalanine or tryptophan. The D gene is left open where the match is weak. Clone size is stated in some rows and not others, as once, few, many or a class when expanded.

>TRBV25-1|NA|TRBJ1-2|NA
TGTGCCAGCAGTGAATCGACGGGTGGCTACACCTTC
CASSESTGGYTF
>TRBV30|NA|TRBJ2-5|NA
TGTGCCTGGAGTCGCCAGGACTGGTCGTCTAAGACCCAGTACTTC
CAWSRQDWSSKTQYF
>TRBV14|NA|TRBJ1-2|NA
TGTGCCAGCAGCCAAGGTCTGAACTATGGCTACACCTTC
CASSQGLNYGYTF
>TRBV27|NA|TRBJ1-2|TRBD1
TGTGCCAGCAGTTCAATGGACAGGGTCCTATTCTATGGCTACACCTTC
CASSSMDRVLFYGYTF
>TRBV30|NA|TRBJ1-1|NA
TGTGCCTGGAGAAGGCCAGGGCCGAACACTGAAGCTTTCTTT
CAWRRPGPNTEAFF
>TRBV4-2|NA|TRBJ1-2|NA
TGTGCCAGCAGCCATCGAGGGGCCGGAGCTAACTATGGCTACACCTTC
CASSHRGAGANYGYTF
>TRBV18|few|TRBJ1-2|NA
TGTGCCAGCTCACCAGGGGACGACTATGGCTACACCTTC
CASSPGDDYGYTF
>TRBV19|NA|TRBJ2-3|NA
TGTGCCAGTAGTATAGTGGGACAAGCCCCCCATACGCAGTATTTT
CASSIVGQAPHTQYF
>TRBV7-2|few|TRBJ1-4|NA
TGTGCCAGCAGCTGGGACGGCAATAATGAAAAACTGTTTTTT
CASSWDGNNEKLFF
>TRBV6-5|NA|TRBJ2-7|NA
TGTGCCAGCAGTTACTCGGAGGGGACCTACGAGCAGTACTTC
CASSYSEGTYEQYF
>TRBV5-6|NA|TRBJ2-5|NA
TGTGCCAGCAGCCCCGTCACCCAAGAGACCCAGTACTTC
CASSPVTQETQYF
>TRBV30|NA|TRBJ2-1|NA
TGTGCCTTAGCTTTTAGCTCCTACAATGAGCAGTTCTTC
CALAFSSYNEQFF
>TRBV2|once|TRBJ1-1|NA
TGTGCCAGCAGTGATCGGGGACCTTACTTCACTGAAGCTTTCTTT
CASSDRGPYFTEAFF
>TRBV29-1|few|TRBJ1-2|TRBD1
TGCAGCGTTGCGAGAGGACAGGGGGATGGCTACACCTTC
CSVARGQGDGYTF
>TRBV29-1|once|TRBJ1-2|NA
TGCAGCGTTGTGGGGGATGGCTACACCTTC
CSVVGDGYTF
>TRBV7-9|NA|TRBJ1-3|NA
TGTGCCAGCAGCCTCGGAAGGGCTGGAAACACCATATATTTT
CASSLGRAGNTIYF
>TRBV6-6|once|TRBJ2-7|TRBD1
TGTGCCAGCAGACCGACAGGGGCCTACGAGCAGTACTTC
CASRPTGAYEQYF
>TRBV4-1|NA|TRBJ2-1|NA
TGCGCCAGCAGCCGCGGACAGTCCTACAATGAGCAGTTCTTC
CASSRGQSYNEQFF
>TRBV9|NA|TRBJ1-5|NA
TGTGCCAGCTCGTCGACCGGTAGCAATCAGCCCCAGCATTTT
CASSSTGSNQPQHF
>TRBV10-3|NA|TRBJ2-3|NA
TGTGCCATCAGTGGAGGGGTCTCTAGCACAGATACGCAGTATTTT
CAISGGVSSTDTQYF
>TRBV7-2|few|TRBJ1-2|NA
TGTGCCAGCAGCCTACTAGTGAGCAACTATGGCTACACCTTC
CASSLLVSNYGYTF
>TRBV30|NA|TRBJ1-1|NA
TGTGCCTGGAGTTTGCCCCCCCACAGGGTAAATGAAGCTTTCTTT
CAWSLPPHRVNEAFF
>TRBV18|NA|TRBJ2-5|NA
TGTGCCAGCTCACCACCGCCGGGGGCGGAGACCCAGTACTTC
CASSPPPGAETQYF
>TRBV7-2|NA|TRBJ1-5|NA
TGTGCCAGCAGCTTAATGGTCTCCACGGGTCAGCCCCAGCATTTT
CASSLMVSTGQPQHF
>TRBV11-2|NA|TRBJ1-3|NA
TGTGCCAGCGCGACAGATACTAGAAACACCATATATTTT
CASATDTRNTIYF
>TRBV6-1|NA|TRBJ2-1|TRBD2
TGTGCCAGCGGTGAACCGGGACTAGCGTCAGGGCAGTTCTTC
CASGEPGLASGQFF
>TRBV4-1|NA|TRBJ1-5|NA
TGCGCCAGCAGTCAGGTGGGTGTGGGTAGCAATCAGCCCCAGCATTTT
CASSQVGVGSNQPQHF
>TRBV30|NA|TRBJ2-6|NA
TGTGCCTGGAGTGTCCAGGGACAGCGGGGAGGCGCTGGGGCCAACGTCCTGACTTTC
CAWSVQGQRGGAGANVLTF
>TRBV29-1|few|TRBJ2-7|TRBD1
TGCAGCGTTCGCCGGGACAGGGGCGTCAACGAGCAGTACTTC
CSVRRDRGVNEQYF
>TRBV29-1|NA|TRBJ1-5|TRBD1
TGCAGCGTCAAGCGGACAGGGCCGAATCAGCCCCAGCATTTT
CSVKRTGPNQPQHF
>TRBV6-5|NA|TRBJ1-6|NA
TGTGCCAGCAGTACTCCGGGACCGACCGAGTCACCCCTCCACTTT
CASSTPGPTESPLHF
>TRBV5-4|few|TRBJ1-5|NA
TGTGCCAGCAGCTTGGTTCGTCCGGGACTCAATCAGCCCCAGCATTTT
CASSLVRPGLNQPQHF
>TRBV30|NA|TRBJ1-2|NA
TGTGCCTGGAGTGTATTGGGCTATGGCTACACCTTC
CAWSVLGYGYTF
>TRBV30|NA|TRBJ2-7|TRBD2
TGTGCCTGGGCTCGGACTAGCGGGGGGTCTTCCGGGCAGTACTTC
CAWARTSGGSSGQYF
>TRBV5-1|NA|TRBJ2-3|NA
TGCGCCAGCAGCCACGAGCAAAGCACAGATACGCAGTATTTT
CASSHEQSTDTQYF
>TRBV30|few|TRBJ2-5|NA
TGTGCCTGGAGCCTCGGGGGACAAGAGACCCAGTACTTC
CAWSLGGQETQYF
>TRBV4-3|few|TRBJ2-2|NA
TGCGCCAGCAGCCAGTACTACCGAGGGGAGCTGTTTTTT
CASSQYYRGELFF
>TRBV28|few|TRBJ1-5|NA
TGTGCCAGCACGGGGGGTTTCCAGCCCCAGCATTTT
CASTGGFQPQHF
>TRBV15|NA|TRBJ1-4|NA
TGTGCCACCAGCAAAAGGCAGTCCCAGTTAAATGAAAAACTGTTTTTT
CATSKRQSQLNEKLFF
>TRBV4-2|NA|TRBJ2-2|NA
TGTGCCAGCAGCCAGCTCGATGAGGAGCTGTTTTTT
CASSQLDEELFF
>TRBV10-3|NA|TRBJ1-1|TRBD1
TGTGCCATCAGTAAGGACAGGGTTGAAGCTTTCTTT
CAISKDRVEAFF